This is a list of T cell receptor beta chains from one sample in a study of T cells in Graves' hyperthyroidism and ophthalmopathy. TCRdb re-called the multiplex PCR reads with MiXCR, one entry per CDR3 protein. The sample consists of 550,000 to 700,000 distinct CDR3 sequences, approximately 44% of them appearing once. The material sequenced was peripheral blood or thyroid tissue (not recorded which). The receptor source for this set is an adult woman with Graves' disease, either hyperthyroidism or ophthalmopathy (not recorded which). Each CDR3 is given with its conserved first and last residue. Fields, in order: D gene, CDR3 length, V gene, clone size, J gene, CDR3 protein, CDR3 DNA. A D gene is named only where the DNA matches it firmly. Size tells how often a clone was seen (once, few, many) or the class of an expanded clone, and some rows leave it out.

d_gene: .; len: 17; v_gene: TRBV20-1; abundance: .; j_gene: TRBJ2-6; CDR3aa: CSARDRRGEAGANVLTF; CDR3nt: TGCAGTGCTAGAGATCGCCGCGGGGAAGCTGGGGCCAACGTCCTGACTTTC
d_gene: .; len: 17; v_gene: TRBV10-3; abundance: .; j_gene: TRBJ2-7; CDR3aa: CAISDPRVSRRFNEQYF; CDR3nt: TGTGCCATCAGTGATCCCCGGGTGAGTCGTCGGTTCAACGAGCAGTACTTC
d_gene: TRBD1; len: 15; v_gene: TRBV5-8; abundance: .; j_gene: TRBJ1-1; CDR3aa: CASSLDPGGGSEAFF; CDR3nt: TGTGCCAGCAGCTTAGATCCAGGGGGTGGGTCTGAAGCTTTCTTT
d_gene: .; len: 14; v_gene: TRBV19; abundance: many; j_gene: TRBJ1-1; CDR3aa: CASLGRNWGTEAFF; CDR3nt: TGTGCCAGTCTGGGCCGCAATTGGGGAACTGAAGCTTTCTTT
d_gene: .; len: 16; v_gene: TRBV7-9; abundance: many; j_gene: TRBJ2-6; CDR3aa: CASSSFGDSGANVLTF; CDR3nt: TGTGCCAGCAGCTCCTTCGGGGACTCTGGGGCCAACGTCCTGACTTTC
d_gene: .; len: 13; v_gene: TRBV7-2; abundance: .; j_gene: TRBJ1-2; CDR3aa: CAISRRTDYGYTF; CDR3nt: TGTGCCATCAGCCGCCGGACAGACTATGGCTACACCTTC
d_gene: .; len: 14; v_gene: TRBV5-8; abundance: many; j_gene: TRBJ2-7; CDR3aa: CASSPSVDSYEQYF; CDR3nt: TGTGCCAGCAGCCCGTCGGTAGACTCCTACGAGCAGTACTTC
d_gene: TRBD1; len: 12; v_gene: TRBV7-9; abundance: few; j_gene: TRBJ1-1; CDR3aa: CASSPGRQGAFF; CDR3nt: TGTGCCAGCAGCCCTGGACGACAGGGGGCTTTCTTT
d_gene: .; len: 15; v_gene: TRBV10-3; abundance: .; j_gene: TRBJ2-6; CDR3aa: CAISELSSGANVLTF; CDR3nt: TGTGCCATCAGTGAGTTGAGCTCTGGGGCCAACGTCCTGACTTTC
d_gene: .; len: 14; v_gene: TRBV5-4; abundance: many; j_gene: TRBJ1-4; CDR3aa: CASSLDGHNEKLFF; CDR3nt: TGTGCCAGCAGCTTGGACGGCCATAATGAAAAACTGTTTTTT
d_gene: TRBD1; len: 14; v_gene: TRBV6-6; abundance: many; j_gene: TRBJ1-5; CDR3aa: CASRDRGSNQPQHF; CDR3nt: TGTGCCAGCAGAGACAGGGGGAGCAATCAGCCCCAGCATTTT
d_gene: TRBD1; len: 14; v_gene: TRBV7-2; abundance: many; j_gene: TRBJ1-6; CDR3aa: CASRWDRYNSPLHF; CDR3nt: TGTGCCAGCCGCTGGGACAGATATAATTCACCCCTCCACTTT
d_gene: TRBD1; len: 12; v_gene: TRBV19; abundance: many; j_gene: TRBJ1-2; CDR3aa: CASWTGNYGYTF; CDR3nt: TGTGCCAGCTGGACAGGGAACTATGGCTACACCTTC
d_gene: TRBD1; len: 14; v_gene: TRBV7-2; abundance: .; j_gene: TRBJ1-5; CDR3aa: CTSSLDRGGQPQHF; CDR3nt: TGTACCAGCAGCTTAGACAGGGGTGGGCAGCCCCAGCATTTT
d_gene: .; len: 16; v_gene: TRBV4-2; abundance: many; j_gene: TRBJ2-6; CDR3aa: CASSQDPDSGANVLTF; CDR3nt: TGTGCCAGCAGCCAAGACCCCGACTCTGGGGCCAACGTCCTGACTTTC
d_gene: TRBD1; len: 15; v_gene: TRBV5-1; abundance: .; j_gene: TRBJ1-1; CDR3aa: CASSLELTGRTEAFF; CDR3nt: TGCGCCAGCAGCTTGGAGTTGACAGGGCGAACTGAAGCTTTCTTT
d_gene: .; len: 10; v_gene: TRBV6-2/TRBV6-3; abundance: .; j_gene: TRBJ1-1; CDR3aa: CASSRNEAFF; CDR3nt: TGTGCCAGCAGCAGGAATGAAGCTTTCTTT
d_gene: TRBD1; len: 15; v_gene: TRBV5-1; abundance: many; j_gene: TRBJ1-4; CDR3aa: CASSEDGTGSEKLFF; CDR3nt: TGCGCCAGCAGCGAGGACGGGACAGGGAGTGAAAAACTGTTTTTT
d_gene: TRBD2; len: 15; v_gene: TRBV20-1; abundance: many; j_gene: TRBJ2-7; CDR3aa: CSAADLAGGSYEQYF; CDR3nt: TGCAGTGCTGCCGACCTAGCGGGCGGTTCCTACGAGCAGTACTTC
d_gene: .; len: 14; v_gene: TRBV7-2; abundance: .; j_gene: TRBJ1-1; CDR3aa: CASSSRTLNTEAFF; CDR3nt: TGTGCCAGCAGCTCACGGACACTGAACACTGAAGCTTTCTTT
d_gene: .; len: 13; v_gene: TRBV20-1; abundance: many; j_gene: TRBJ1-6; CDR3aa: CSAVGQLNSPLHF; CDR3nt: TGCAGTGCCGTAGGACAGCTTAATTCACCCCTCCACTTT
d_gene: .; len: 14; v_gene: TRBV20-1; abundance: many; j_gene: TRBJ1-5; CDR3aa: CSALRARGVQPQHF; CDR3nt: TGCAGTGCCCTCCGCGCCCGGGGGGTTCAGCCCCAGCATTTT
d_gene: .; len: 15; v_gene: TRBV9; abundance: many; j_gene: TRBJ1-1; CDR3aa: CASSATTAENTEAFF; CDR3nt: TGTGCCAGCAGCGCCACGACAGCTGAGAACACTGAAGCTTTCTTT
d_gene: .; len: 14; v_gene: TRBV27; abundance: few; j_gene: TRBJ2-7; CDR3aa: CASRRQDQTYEQYF; CDR3nt: TGTGCCAGCAGAAGACAGGACCAAACCTACGAGCAGTACTTC
d_gene: .; len: 11; v_gene: TRBV29-1; abundance: few; j_gene: TRBJ1-1; CDR3aa: CSVARGTEAFF; CDR3nt: TGCAGCGTAGCACGAGGGACTGAAGCTTTCTTT
d_gene: TRBD2; len: 14; v_gene: TRBV19; abundance: .; j_gene: TRBJ2-1; CDR3aa: CATVAGGTYNEQFF; CDR3nt: TGTGCCACCGTAGCGGGAGGCACCTACAATGAGCAGTTCTTC
d_gene: .; len: 15; v_gene: TRBV5-1; abundance: many; j_gene: TRBJ1-1; CDR3aa: CASSLEGPVNTEAFF; CDR3nt: TGCGCCAGCAGCTTGGAGGGACCTGTGAACACTGAAGCTTTCTTT
d_gene: TRBD1; len: 15; v_gene: TRBV12-3/TRBV12-4; abundance: .; j_gene: TRBJ1-1; CDR3aa: CASRSGTGENTEAFF; CDR3nt: TGTGCCAGCAGATCCGGGACAGGGGAGAACACTGAAGCTTTCTTT
d_gene: TRBD1; len: 16; v_gene: TRBV15; abundance: many; j_gene: TRBJ1-5; CDR3aa: CATSRFGQAKDQPQHF; CDR3nt: TGTGCCACCAGCCGCTTCGGACAGGCAAAGGATCAGCCCCAGCATTTT
d_gene: .; len: 15; v_gene: TRBV30; abundance: few; j_gene: TRBJ1-3; CDR3aa: CAWSVPTGRGNTIYF; CDR3nt: TGTGCCTGGAGTGTACCGACGGGACGGGGAAACACCATATATTTT
d_gene: TRBD1; len: 18; v_gene: TRBV5-1; abundance: .; j_gene: TRBJ1-5; CDR3aa: CASSQGGVRTGRGQPQHF; CDR3nt: TGCGCCAGCTCGCAAGGGGGAGTCCGGACAGGGAGAGGTCAGCCCCAGCATTTT
d_gene: .; len: 12; v_gene: TRBV3-1; abundance: many; j_gene: TRBJ1-1; CDR3aa: CASSQRVGEAFF; CDR3nt: TGTGCCAGCAGCCAGAGGGTGGGTGAAGCTTTCTTT
d_gene: .; len: 15; v_gene: TRBV2; abundance: .; j_gene: TRBJ2-5; CDR3aa: CASSVDGLPQETQYF; CDR3nt: TGTGCCAGCAGTGTTGACGGATTACCACAAGAGACCCAGTACTTC
d_gene: TRBD1; len: 18; v_gene: TRBV5-1; abundance: many; j_gene: TRBJ2-6; CDR3aa: CASSLWGQTSSGANVLTF; CDR3nt: TGCGCCAGCAGCTTGTGGGGACAGACAAGCTCTGGGGCCAACGTCCTGACTTTC
d_gene: .; len: 12; v_gene: TRBV19; abundance: .; j_gene: TRBJ1-5; CDR3aa: CASRELVEPQHF; CDR3nt: TGTGCCAGTAGGGAACTAGTTGAGCCCCAGCATTTT
d_gene: TRBD1; len: 14; v_gene: TRBV5-1; abundance: few; j_gene: TRBJ2-3; CDR3aa: CASSLGDSADTQYF; CDR3nt: TGTGCCAGCAGCTTAGGGGACAGTGCGGATACGCAGTATTTT
d_gene: .; len: 12; v_gene: TRBV10-3; abundance: .; j_gene: TRBJ1-5; CDR3aa: CAIRAGGSPQHF; CDR3nt: TGTGCCATCAGGGCAGGTGGTTCGCCCCAGCATTTT
d_gene: TRBD1; len: 13; v_gene: TRBV29-1; abundance: .; j_gene: TRBJ2-2; CDR3aa: CSVVPGGYGELFF; CDR3nt: TGCAGCGTTGTCCCAGGGGGCTACGGGGAGCTGTTTTTT
d_gene: .; len: 13; v_gene: TRBV5-5; abundance: .; j_gene: TRBJ2-5; CDR3aa: CASSPDPTETQYF; CDR3nt: TGTGCCAGCAGCCCCGACCCCACGGAGACCCAGTACTTC
d_gene: .; len: 13; v_gene: TRBV11-2; abundance: few; j_gene: TRBJ1-1; CDR3aa: CASSRGWDTEAFF; CDR3nt: TGTGCCAGCAGCAGGGGTTGGGACACTGAAGCTTTCTTT
d_gene: TRBD1; len: 16; v_gene: TRBV5-1; abundance: .; j_gene: TRBJ2-7; CDR3aa: CASSLAGTGADYEQYF; CDR3nt: TGCGCCAGCAGCTTGGCCGGGACAGGGGCTGACTACGAGCAGTACTTC
d_gene: .; len: 15; v_gene: TRBV5-4; abundance: many; j_gene: TRBJ2-3; CDR3aa: CASSSRDPSLDTQYF; CDR3nt: TGTGCCAGCAGCTCGCGGGACCCCTCGTTGGATACGCAGTATTTT
d_gene: .; len: 12; v_gene: TRBV12-3/TRBV12-4; abundance: .; j_gene: TRBJ1-1; CDR3aa: CASSPLTEEAFF; CDR3nt: TGTGCCAGCAGTCCCCTGACAGAAGAAGCTTTCTTT
d_gene: .; len: 12; v_gene: TRBV7-9; abundance: once; j_gene: TRBJ1-5; CDR3aa: CASSLASGFQHF; CDR3nt: TGTGCCAGCAGCTTAGCGTCGGGGTTCCAGCATTTT